The clone carrying this TCR beta chain was seen just once. Unsorted material relied on about 90 million PBMCs as the source of genomic DNA. The data derive from a study of shared clonotypes between healthy human individuals. Germline CDR1 reads MDHEN; CDR2 reads SYDVKM. The CDR3 runs to 13 residues. V was clipped by 5 bases and J by 4 bases, with 10 bases between them. TCRdb's table, derived via immunoSEQ multiplex PCR, lists solely in-frame clones and lacks some. The table records fewer than 600,000 clones, around 75% of them present only once. This rearrangement joins TRBV28 to TRBJ2-3, with TRBD1 as a possible D gene (5 bases). The source is a middle-aged woman in good health. Some clones in this sample may be carry-over from other donors' samples. Sequencing used PBMCs. The CDR3 region has the DNA TGTGCCAGCAGTCTCCAGGGTGCAGATACGCAGTATTTT. Amino acid sequence: CASSLQGADTQYF. Based on the CDR3 plus reference TRBV28 and TRBJ2-3, the full variable domain is DVKVTQSSRYLVKRTGEKVFLECVQDMDHENMFWYRQDPGLGLRLIYFSYDVKMKEKGDIPEGYSVSREKKERFSLILESASTNQTSMYLCASSLQGADTQYFGPGTRLTVL.